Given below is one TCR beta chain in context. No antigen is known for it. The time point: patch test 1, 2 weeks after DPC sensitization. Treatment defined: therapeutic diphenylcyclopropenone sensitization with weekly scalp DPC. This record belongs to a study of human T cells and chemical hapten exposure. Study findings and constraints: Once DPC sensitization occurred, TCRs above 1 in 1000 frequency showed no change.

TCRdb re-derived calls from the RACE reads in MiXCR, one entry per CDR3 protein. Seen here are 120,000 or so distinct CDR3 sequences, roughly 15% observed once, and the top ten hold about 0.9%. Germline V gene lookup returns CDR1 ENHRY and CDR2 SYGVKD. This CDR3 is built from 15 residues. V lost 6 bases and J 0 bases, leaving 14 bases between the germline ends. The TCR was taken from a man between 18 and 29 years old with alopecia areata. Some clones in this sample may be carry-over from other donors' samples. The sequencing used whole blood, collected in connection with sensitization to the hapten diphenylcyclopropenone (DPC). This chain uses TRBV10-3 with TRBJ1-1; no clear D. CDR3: CAISERGSMNTEAFF. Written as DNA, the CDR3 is TGTGCCATCAGCGAGCGAGGGAGCATGAACACTGAAGCTTTCTTT.